The clone carrying this TCR beta chain showed up just once. Clones were sequenced by immunoSEQ multiplex PCR, and TCRdb holds only the in-frame ones, with some missing. This table holds 310,000 or so clones, more than 70% found once. These data come from a study of blood T cell repertoires in COVID-19. Overall study context: Spain, Italy and the United States supplied samples that represented acute and convalescent COVID-19. PBMCs, B-cell-depleted T cells, or T cells provided the cDNA or gDNA that made up the material.

J gave up 1 base and V 6 bases, and 11 bases lay outside the gene matches. This CDR3 comprises 16 residues. Germline lookup yields CDR1 MDHEN and CDR2 SYDVKM. The gene calls are TRBV28 and TRBJ1-1; 7 bases fit TRBD1. The sample taken for sequencing was peripheral blood. The clonotype originates from a man younger than 35 who had recovered from COVID-19. The CDR3 sequence: CASSTGPGQRNTEAFF. As DNA, the CDR3 is TGTGCCAGCAGCACCGGACCGGGACAGAGGAACACTGAAGCTTTCTTT. The full variable domain, its missing parts supplied by reference TRBV28 and TRBJ1-1, is DVKVTQSSRYLVKRTGEKVFLECVQDMDHENMFWYRQDPGLGLRLIYFSYDVKMKEKGDIPEGYSVSREKKERFSLILESASTNQTSMYLCASSTGPGQRNTEAFFGQGTRLTVV.